This T cell receptor beta chain was identified in a study of cytomegalovirus exposure and HLA in healthy donors. J was trimmed by 2 bases and V by 0 bases; bases with no gene match: 10. The V gene's germline CDR1 is SGHRS and CDR2 YFSETQ. The length of the CDR3 is 18 residues. PCR amplification relied on 60 Vbeta primers (plus 13 Jbeta primers). Using immunoSEQ multiplex PCR, the repertoire was profiled, and TCRdb retains in-frame clones only, with some absent. The table records 310,000 or so clones, about 90% of them present only once. This clone was counted a single time. The sample comprised PBMCs. The receptor's source is a woman between 18 and 29 years old in good health and CMV-seronegative. This chain uses TRBV5-1 with TRBJ2-5; 10 positions match TRBD2. Here the CDR3 DNA reads TGCGCCAGCAGCTTGGGGGAAGCTAGCGGGGGTAAGCAAGAGACCCAGTACTTC. Protein: CASSLGEASGGKQETQYF.